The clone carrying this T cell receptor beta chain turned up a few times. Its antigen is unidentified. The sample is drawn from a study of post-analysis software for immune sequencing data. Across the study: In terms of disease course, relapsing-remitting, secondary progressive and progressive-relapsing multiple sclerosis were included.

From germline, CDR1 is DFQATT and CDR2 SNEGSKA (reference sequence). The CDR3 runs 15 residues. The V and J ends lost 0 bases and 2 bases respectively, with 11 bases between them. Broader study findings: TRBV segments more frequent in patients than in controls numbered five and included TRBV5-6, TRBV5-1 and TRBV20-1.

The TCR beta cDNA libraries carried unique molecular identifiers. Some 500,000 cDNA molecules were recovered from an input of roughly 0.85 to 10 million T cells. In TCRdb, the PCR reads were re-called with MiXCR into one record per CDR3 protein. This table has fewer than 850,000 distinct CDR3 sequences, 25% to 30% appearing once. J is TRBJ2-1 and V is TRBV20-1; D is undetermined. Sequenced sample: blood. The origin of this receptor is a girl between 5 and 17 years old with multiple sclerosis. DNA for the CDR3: TGCAGTGCTAGAGATGTCCAGCAGACCTACAATGAGCAGTTCTTC. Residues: CSARDVQQTYNEQFF.